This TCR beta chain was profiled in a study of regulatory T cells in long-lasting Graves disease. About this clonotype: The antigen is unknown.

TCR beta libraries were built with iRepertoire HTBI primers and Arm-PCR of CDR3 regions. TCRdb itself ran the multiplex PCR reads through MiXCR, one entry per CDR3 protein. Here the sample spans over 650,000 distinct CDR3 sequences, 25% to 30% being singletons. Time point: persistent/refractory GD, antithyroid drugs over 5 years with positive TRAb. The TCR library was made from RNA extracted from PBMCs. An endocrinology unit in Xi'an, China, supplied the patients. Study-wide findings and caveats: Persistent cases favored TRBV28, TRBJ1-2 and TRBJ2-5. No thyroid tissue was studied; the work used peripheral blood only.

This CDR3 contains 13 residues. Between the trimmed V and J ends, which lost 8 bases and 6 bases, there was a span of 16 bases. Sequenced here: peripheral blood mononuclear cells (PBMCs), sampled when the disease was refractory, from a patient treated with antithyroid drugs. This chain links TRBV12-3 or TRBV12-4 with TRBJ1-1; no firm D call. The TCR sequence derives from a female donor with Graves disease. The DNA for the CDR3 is TGTGCCAGCGCCTGGGTGGGAAGCGCTGAAGCTTTCTTT. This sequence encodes CASAWVGSAEAFF.